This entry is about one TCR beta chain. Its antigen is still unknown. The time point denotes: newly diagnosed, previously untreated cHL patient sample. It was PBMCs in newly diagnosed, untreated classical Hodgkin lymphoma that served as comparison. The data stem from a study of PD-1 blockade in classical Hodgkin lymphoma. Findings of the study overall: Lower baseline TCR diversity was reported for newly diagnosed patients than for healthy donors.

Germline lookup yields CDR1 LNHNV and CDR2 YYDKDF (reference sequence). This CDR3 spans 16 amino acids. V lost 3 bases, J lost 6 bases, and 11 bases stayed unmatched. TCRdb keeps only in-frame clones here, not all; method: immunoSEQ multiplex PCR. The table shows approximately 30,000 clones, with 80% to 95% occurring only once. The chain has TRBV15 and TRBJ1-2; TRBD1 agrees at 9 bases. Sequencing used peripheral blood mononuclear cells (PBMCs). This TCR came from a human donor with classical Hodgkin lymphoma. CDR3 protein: CATSSIQGALDHGYTF. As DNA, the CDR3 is TGTGCCACCAGCAGTATACAGGGGGCGCTGGATCATGGCTACACCTTC.